These 17 T cell receptor beta chains originate from one sample sequenced in a study of blood T cell repertoires in COVID-19. Sequencing used immunoSEQ multiplex PCR; TCRdb keeps in-frame clones, though not all of them. Here the sample spans fewer than 60,000 clones, about four fifths being singletons. The sample comprised peripheral blood. The source of these receptors is a human donor in a cohort sampled during active COVID-19.

The rearrangement links TRBV7-8 to TRBJ2-5, with 9 bases that match TRBD1. Germline trimming cut 5 bases from V and 5 bases from J; bases unmatched to any gene: 6. In germline, CDR1 is SGHVS, CDR2 FQNEAQ. This CDR3 region has 14 residues. Here the CDR3 DNA reads TGTGCCAGCAGCGTTCGGGACAGGGAGGAGACCCAGTACTTC. It is translated as CASSVRDREETQYF.

This sequence joins TRBV7-2 and TRBJ2-7, with D unclear. Per germline, CDR1 SGHTA and CDR2 FQGNSA. The CDR3 is 13 residues long. The V end lost 1 base, the J end lost 0 bases, and 4 bases lay between the germline ends. The CDR3 DNA follows: TGTGCCAGCAGCTTAGAGAGCTCCTACGAGCAGTACTTC. Amino acid sequence: CASSLESSYEQYF.

The chain is built from TRBV30 and TRBJ2-2; 9 bases agree with TRBD2. Trimming at V came to 4 bases and at J to 6 bases, leaving 6 bases not matched to a gene. Germline V gene lookup returns CDR1 GTSNPN and CDR2 SVGIG (reference sequence). The CDR3 contains 14 residues. In DNA form, the CDR3 reads TGTGCCTGGAATATAGCGGGAGCGGCCGGGGAGCTGTTTTTT. This sequence encodes CAWNIAGAAGELFF.

This chain joins TRBV7-3 and TRBJ2-1; 11 nucleotides match TRBD1. The V segment lost 3 bases and the J segment 10 bases; nucleotides outside the gene matches: 8. The CDR3 is 15 residues long. Germline V CDR1 and CDR2: SGHTA, FQGTGA. Here the CDR3 DNA reads TGTGCCAGCAGCTTGAACGGACAGGGGGCTTGGGAGCAGTTCTTC. Amino acids: CASSLNGQGAWEQFF.

V usage is TRBV4-2 and J usage is TRBJ1-4, with D possibly being TRBD1 (5 bases). The V end lost 3 bases, the J end lost 4 bases, and 18 bases lay between the germline ends. Germline V CDR1 and CDR2: LGHNA, YNFKEQ. CDR3 size: 17 residues. The CDR3 sequence is CASSHPPDKANNEKLFF. The CDR3 nucleotides are TGTGCCAGCAGCCACCCCCCGGACAAAGCTAATAATGAAAAACTGTTTTTT.

This clone was detected a few times. This chain uses TRBV29-1 with TRBJ1-2, with 11 bases fitting TRBD1. The V gene's germline CDR1 is SQVTM and CDR2 ANQGSEA. The length of the CDR3 is 14 residues. Trimming at V came to 6 bases and at J to 2 bases, leaving 5 bases not matched to a gene. CDR3 in DNA: TGCAGCGTCTCCGGGACAGGGGGAAACTATGGCTACACCTTC. Protein sequence: CSVSGTGGNYGYTF.

V is TRBV4-3 and J is TRBJ2-3; 12 bases map to TRBD2. The CDR3 has 15 residues. The germline gives CDR1 LGHNA, CDR2 YSLEER. Trimming took 6 bases from V and 4 from J; bases not matched to a gene: 5. The CDR3 loop is CASSLAGGIADTQYF. The CDR3 DNA sequence: TGCGCCAGCAGTCTAGCGGGGGGGATCGCAGATACGCAGTATTTT.

The chain is built from TRBV10-3 and TRBJ2-1, with D tentatively TRBD2 (6 bases). CDR1 ENHRY and CDR2 SYGVKD come from the germline V gene. Trimming took off 6 bases at V and 0 bases at J, with 12 bases between the two ends. The CDR3 runs 15 residues. CDR3 DNA sequence: TGTGCCATCAGGAGGGACTTGAGCTCCTACAATGAGCAGTTCTTC. Translation: CAIRRDLSSYNEQFF.

The chain employs TRBV10-3 and TRBJ1-2, with D unresolved. V gave up 10 bases and J gave up 7 bases, with 22 bases separating them. This CDR3 has 14 amino acids. Germline CDR1 and CDR2: ENHRY and SYGVKD. The CDR3 loop is CASTSHISESGYTF. CDR3 in DNA: TGTGCCAGTACGTCCCACATCTCGGAGAGTGGCTACACCTTC.

This clone has a handful of counts. This chain links TRBV5-1 with TRBJ2-7; 7 nucleotides align to TRBD1. The CDR3 extends over 15 amino acids. V gave up 1 base and J gave up 3 bases; unmatched junction bases: 7. Germline V CDR1 and CDR2: SGHRS, YFSETQ. The CDR3 nucleotides read TGCGCCAGCAGCTTGTTGACGACAGGGAGCTACGAGCAGTACTTC. It specifies CASSLLTTGSYEQYF. Full variable domain (missing parts from reference TRBV5-1 and TRBJ2-7): KAGVTQTPRYLIKTRGQQVTLSCSPISGHRSVSWYQQTPGQGLQFLFEYFSETQRNKGNFPGRFSGRQFSNSRSEMNVSTLELGDSALYLCASSLLTTGSYEQYFGPGTRLTVT.

V usage is TRBV10-3 and J usage is TRBJ1-3; the D is unclear. The CDR3 is made up of 17 amino acids. Germline V gives CDR1 ENHRY, CDR2 SYGVKD. With 2 bases removed from V and 5 bases from J, the gap between germline ends came to 19 bases. CDR3 protein: CAISEVRGPFIRNTIYF. The CDR3 DNA sequence: TGTGCCATCAGTGAGGTACGCGGGCCCTTTATAAGAAACACCATATATTTT.

This sequence joins TRBV3-1 (or the pseudogene TRBV3-2) and TRBJ1-6, with D possibly TRBD1 on 6 matching bases. The V gene's germline CDR1 is LGHDT and CDR2 YNNKEL (reference sequence). This CDR3 has 17 residues. V was cut by 1 base and J by 6 bases, with 16 bases left in between. CDR3 region: CASSQVPWGGGNSPLHF. The CDR3 DNA sequence: TGTGCCAGCAGCCAAGTTCCCTGGGGAGGGGGTAATTCACCCCTCCACTTT.

The V and J genes are TRBV19 and TRBJ2-6; tentative D call: TRBD2 (5 bases). Trimming cost V 7 bases and J 2 bases, with 12 bases left between them. Germline values: CDR1 LNHDA, CDR2 SQIVND (reference sequence). The CDR3 is 15 amino acids. CDR3 bases: TGTGCCAGTACCCCCTCGAGGGCTGGGGCCAACGTCCTGACTTTC. Translation gives CASTPSRAGANVLTF.

In its sample, this clone was seen once. The V and J genes are TRBV19 and TRBJ2-5; D perhaps matches TRBD2 (5 bases). Germline V gives CDR1 LNHDA, CDR2 SQIVND (reference sequence). V lost 6 bases and J lost 0, with 8 bases in between. The CDR3 has 13 residues. This CDR3 reads CASRSLDQETQYF. CDR3 coding DNA: TGTGCCAGTAGATCACTAGACCAAGAGACCCAGTACTTC.

In DNA form, the CDR3 reads TGTGCCAGCAGCAAAGGAGGAAGGAGCGGGAGGTCCACCGGGGAGCTGTTTTTT. Encoded protein: CASSKGGRSGRSTGELFF. The chain recombines TRBV21-1 with TRBJ2-2; TRBD2 is taken as the D call from the table, unchecked against the DNA. TRBV21-1 counts as a pseudogene. The CDR3 totals 18 residues.

This chain uses TRBV4-1 with TRBJ2-5; TRBD1 aligns across 7 bases. In germline, CDR1 is MGHRA, CDR2 YSYEKL. The trim removed 0 bases at V and 1 base at J, leaving 2 bases unmatched. CDR3 length: 15 amino acids. CDR3 region: CASSQDGQAQETQYF. DNA of the CDR3: TGCGCCAGCAGCCAAGACGGACAGGCCCAAGAGACCCAGTACTTC.

The CDR3, as DNA: TGCGCCAGCAGCCCATCATTAGTACAGTTCTATAATTCACCCCTCCACTTT. Translation: CASSPSLVQFYNSPLHF. J is TRBJ1-6 and V is TRBV4-1, with D hard to call. The CDR3 spans 17 residues. CDR1 and CDR2 (germline): MGHRA, YSYEKL. The germline V and J ends were trimmed by 4 bases and 3 bases, with 16 bases remaining between them.